The rows below give T cell receptor beta chains drawn from one sample of a study of CD8 T cells in ankylosing spondylitis. TCRdb fed the 5' RACE reads into MiXCR, producing one record per CDR3 protein. The table includes some 300,000 distinct CDR3 sequences, around 20% detected once. Material for sequencing was blood, either unsorted or a sorted T cell fraction (not recorded which). The origin of the receptors is a female donor with ankylosing spondylitis or in good health (not recorded which). CDR3s include the opening cysteine and the closing phenylalanine or tryptophan. D genes are given only for firm matches. Size is omitted from some rows. Given values are once, few, many or a class for expanded clones.

J	size	V	D	CDR3	DNA
TRBJ2-1	many	TRBV5-1	NA	CASSPGRASYNEQFF	TGCGCCAGCAGCCCGGGTAGGGCGTCTTACAATGAGCAGTTCTTC
TRBJ1-2	NA	TRBV12-3/TRBV12-4	NA	CASSLQGPTTGGYTF	TGTGCCAGCAGTTTACAGGGGCCAACGACGGGGGGCTACACCTTC
TRBJ2-2	NA	TRBV28	TRBD1	CASSPGDRGMAGELFF	TGTGCCAGCAGCCCTGGGGACAGAGGGATGGCCGGGGAGCTGTTTTTT
TRBJ2-7	few	TRBV3-1	NA	CASSQDDRSYEQYF	TGTGCCAGCAGCCAAGATGACCGCTCCTACGAGCAGTACTTC
TRBJ2-3	many	TRBV7-2	NA	CASSYLDTQYF	TGTGCCAGCAGCTACTTAGATACGCAGTATTTT
TRBJ2-5	few	TRBV7-2	NA	CASSLDIRGTQYF	TGTGCCAGCAGCTTAGACATACGGGGGACCCAGTACTTC
TRBJ1-1	NA	TRBV27	NA	CASNTLGSEAFF	TGTGCCAGCAATACCCTGGGGTCTGAAGCTTTCTTT
TRBJ1-2	NA	TRBV2	NA	CASTRGTGGYTF	TGTGCCAGCACTCGGGGAACGGGTGGCTACACCTTC
TRBJ2-7	NA	TRBV9	TRBD2	CASSVSGRATDEQYF	TGTGCCAGCAGCGTTAGCGGGAGGGCGACAGACGAGCAGTACTTC
TRBJ2-7	few	TRBV2	NA	CASSDRSLRYEQYF	TGTGCCAGCAGCGACAGATCTTTGAGGTACGAGCAGTACTTC
TRBJ1-1	few	TRBV6-5	TRBD1	CASGGHRGFSEAFF	TGTGCCAGCGGGGGCCACAGGGGGTTTTCTGAAGCTTTCTTT
TRBJ2-1	few	TRBV20-1	TRBD2	CSARRPTSGRAGEQFF	TGCAGTGCTAGAAGACCGACTAGCGGGAGGGCAGGTGAGCAGTTCTTC
TRBJ2-7	NA	TRBV20-1	TRBD1	CSATSGTGGYEQYF	TGCAGTGCTACCTCCGGGACAGGGGGTTACGAGCAGTACTTC
TRBJ1-1	NA	TRBV7-2	NA	CASSPHGGENTEAFF	TGTGCCAGCAGTCCTCACGGAGGGGAAAACACTGAAGCTTTCTTT
TRBJ2-3	many	TRBV5-1	TRBD2	CASSGRLAGVVDTQYF	TGCGCCAGCAGCGGACGACTAGCGGGAGTGGTCGATACGCAGTATTTT
TRBJ2-1	few	TRBV6-2/TRBV6-3	TRBD2	CASSYAGGPREQFF	TGTGCCAGCAGTTACGCGGGAGGGCCCCGAGAGCAGTTCTTC
TRBJ2-2	NA	TRBV9	NA	CASSVQGNTGELFF	TGTGCCAGCAGCGTACAGGGTAACACCGGGGAGCTGTTTTTT
TRBJ2-7	NA	TRBV20-1	NA	CSASTSRYEQYF	TGCAGTGCTAGCACTAGCAGGTACGAGCAGTACTTC
TRBJ2-1	few	TRBV10-3	TRBD2	CAITRTSGPDNIYNEQFF	TGTGCCATCACCAGGACTAGCGGGCCTGACAACATATACAATGAGCAGTTCTTC
TRBJ2-7	NA	TRBV12-3/TRBV12-4	TRBD1	CASSAGQGIYEQYF	TGTGCCAGCAGTGCGGGACAGGGAATCTACGAGCAGTACTTC
TRBJ2-2	NA	TRBV11-2	NA	CASSLEGRRGGELFF	TGTGCCAGCAGCTTAGAAGGCCGGAGGGGCGGGGAGCTGTTTTTT
TRBJ2-5	many	TRBV10-3	NA	CAISDTREAETQYF	TGTGCCATCAGTGATACGAGGGAGGCGGAGACCCAGTACTTC
TRBJ2-3	many	TRBV12-3/TRBV12-4	NA	CASKSTDTQYF	TGTGCCAGCAAGTCGACAGATACGCAGTATTTT
TRBJ1-1	NA	TRBV7-6	NA	CASSSNLNTEAFF	TGTGCCAGCAGCTCGAACTTGAACACTGAAGCTTTCTTT
TRBJ2-3	many	TRBV29-1	NA	CSVALLDTQYF	TGCAGCGTTGCACTCCTAGATACGCAGTATTTT
TRBJ2-7	NA	TRBV6-1	TRBD2	CASSEASGSPSYEQYF	TGTGCCAGCAGTGAGGCTAGCGGGAGCCCCTCCTACGAGCAGTACTTC
TRBJ2-7	NA	TRBV30	NA	CAARTAGRGQYF	TGTGCCGCCCGGACAGCCGGACGAGGGCAGTACTTC
TRBJ2-1	few	TRBV10-3	TRBD2	CAISPRTSGRSYNEQFF	TGTGCCATCAGTCCTAGGACTAGCGGGAGATCCTACAATGAGCAGTTCTTC
TRBJ2-5	NA	TRBV11-2	TRBD2	CASSYKPGLASPGGTQYF	TGTGCCAGTAGCTATAAACCGGGACTAGCATCCCCAGGAGGGACCCAGTACTTC
TRBJ2-5	NA	TRBV11-2	TRBD2	CASSWEGVETQYF	TGTGCCAGCAGCTGGGAGGGTGTGGAGACCCAGTACTTC
TRBJ2-7	few	TRBV10-3	NA	CAIRGRDPYEQYF	TGTGCCATCAGGGGCCGGGACCCCTACGAGCAGTACTTC
TRBJ2-4	NA	TRBV6-1	NA	CASSDMGVVKNIQYF	TGTGCCAGCAGTGATATGGGGGTAGTCAAAAACATTCAGTACTTC
TRBJ2-5	NA	TRBV12-3/TRBV12-4	NA	CASSWVGETQYF	TGTGCCAGCAGTTGGGTGGGGGAGACCCAGTACTTC
TRBJ1-2	many	TRBV29-1	NA	CSVGTGNYGYTF	TGCAGCGTTGGGACGGGTAACTATGGCTACACCTTC
TRBJ1-1	few	TRBV10-3	TRBD1	CATVSRQGNTEAFF	TGTGCCACCGTCAGCCGACAGGGAAACACTGAAGCTTTCTTT
TRBJ2-1	few	TRBV6-5	NA	CASLAYNEQFF	TGTGCCAGCTTAGCCTACAATGAGCAGTTCTTC
TRBJ1-3	NA	TRBV29-1	TRBD1	CSASGTGGGNTIYF	TGCAGCGCCTCTGGGACAGGGGGAGGAAACACCATATATTTT
TRBJ2-1	NA	TRBV7-2	TRBD1	CASSPGQFNEQFF	TGTGCCAGCAGCCCGGGACAGTTCAATGAGCAGTTCTTC
TRBJ2-3	NA	TRBV6-5	NA	CASSFLPDPRGPTDTQYF	TGTGCCAGCAGTTTCCTCCCAGACCCTAGAGGACCCACAGATACGCAGTATTTT
TRBJ2-1	few	TRBV5-1	TRBD1	CASSLEGQVRTEQFF	TGCGCCAGCAGCTTGGAAGGACAGGTCAGGACTGAGCAGTTCTTC
TRBJ2-3	NA	TRBV7-6	NA	CASSLYGGNQDTQYF	TGTGCCAGCAGCTTATATGGAGGGAACCAAGATACGCAGTATTTT